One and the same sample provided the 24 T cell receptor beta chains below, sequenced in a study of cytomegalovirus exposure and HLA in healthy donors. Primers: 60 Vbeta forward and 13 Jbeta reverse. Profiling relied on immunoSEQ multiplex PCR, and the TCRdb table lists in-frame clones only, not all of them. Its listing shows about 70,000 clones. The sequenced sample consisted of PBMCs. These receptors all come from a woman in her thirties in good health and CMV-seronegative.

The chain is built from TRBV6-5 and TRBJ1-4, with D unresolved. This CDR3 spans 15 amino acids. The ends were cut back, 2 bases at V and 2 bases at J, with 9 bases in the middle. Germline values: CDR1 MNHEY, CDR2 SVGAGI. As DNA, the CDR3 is TGTGCCAGCAGTTACCAGTTTTCGACTAATGAAAAACTGTTTTTT. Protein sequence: CASSYQFSTNEKLFF.

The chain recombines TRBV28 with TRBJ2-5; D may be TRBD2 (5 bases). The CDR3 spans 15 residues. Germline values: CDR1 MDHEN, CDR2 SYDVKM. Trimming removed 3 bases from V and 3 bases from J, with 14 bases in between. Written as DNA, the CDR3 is TGTGCCAGCAGTTTCCCCCCCGAGGGTAAAGAGACCCAGTACTTC. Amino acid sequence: CASSFPPEGKETQYF. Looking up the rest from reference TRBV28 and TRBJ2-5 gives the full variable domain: DVKVTQSSRYLVKRTGEKVFLECVQDMDHENMFWYRQDPGLGLRLIYFSYDVKMKEKGDIPEGYSVSREKKERFSLILESASTNQTSMYLCASSFPPEGKETQYFGPGTRLLVL.

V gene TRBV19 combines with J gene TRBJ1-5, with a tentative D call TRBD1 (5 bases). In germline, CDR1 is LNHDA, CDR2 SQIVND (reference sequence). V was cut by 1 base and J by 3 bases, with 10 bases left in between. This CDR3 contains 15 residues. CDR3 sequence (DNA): TGTGCCAGTAGTATAGGGGTGGGGCCCAATCAGCCCCAGCATTTT. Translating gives CASSIGVGPNQPQHF.

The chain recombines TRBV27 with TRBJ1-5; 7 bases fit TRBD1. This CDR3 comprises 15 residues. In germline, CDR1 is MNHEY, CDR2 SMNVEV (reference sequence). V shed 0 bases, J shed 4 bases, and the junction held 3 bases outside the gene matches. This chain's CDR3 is CASSLSAGGNQPQHF. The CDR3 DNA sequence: TGTGCCAGCAGTTTATCTGCAGGGGGAAATCAGCCCCAGCATTTT.

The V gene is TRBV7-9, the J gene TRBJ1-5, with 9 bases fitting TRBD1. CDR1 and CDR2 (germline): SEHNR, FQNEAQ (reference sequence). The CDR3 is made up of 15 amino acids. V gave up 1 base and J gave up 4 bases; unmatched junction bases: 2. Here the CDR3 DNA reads TGTGCCAGCAGCTTAGGGACAGGGGTGAATCAGCCCCAGCATTTT. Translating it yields CASSLGTGVNQPQHF.

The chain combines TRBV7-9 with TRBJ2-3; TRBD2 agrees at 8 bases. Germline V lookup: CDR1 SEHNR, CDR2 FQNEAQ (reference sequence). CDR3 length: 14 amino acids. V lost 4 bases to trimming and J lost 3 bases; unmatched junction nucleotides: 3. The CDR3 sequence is CASSYGGGTDTQYF. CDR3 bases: TGTGCCAGCAGCTACGGGGGGGGGACAGATACGCAGTATTTT.

CDR3 protein: CSALRGNTGELFF. The DNA for the CDR3 is TGCAGCGCCCTCCGGGGTAACACCGGGGAGCTGTTTTTT. This chain connects TRBV29-1 to TRBJ2-2, with TRBD2 as a possible D gene (5 bases). The germline V gene encodes CDR1 SQVTM and CDR2 ANQGSEA. This CDR3 is 13 amino acids long. Trimming pared 7 bases from V and 2 bases from J, leaving 11 bases between.

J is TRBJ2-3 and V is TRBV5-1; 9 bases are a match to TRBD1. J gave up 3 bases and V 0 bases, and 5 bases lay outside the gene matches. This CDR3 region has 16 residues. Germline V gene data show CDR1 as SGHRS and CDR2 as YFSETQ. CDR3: CASSLGDRVKTDTQYF. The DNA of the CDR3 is TGCGCCAGCAGCTTGGGGGACAGGGTAAAAACAGATACGCAGTATTTT.

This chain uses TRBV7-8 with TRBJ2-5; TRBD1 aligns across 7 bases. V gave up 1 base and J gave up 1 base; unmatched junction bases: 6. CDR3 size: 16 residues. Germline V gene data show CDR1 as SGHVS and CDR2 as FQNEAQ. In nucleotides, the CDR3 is TGTGCCAGCAGCTTAGGGGCAGGGGACAGCCAAGAGACCCAGTACTTC. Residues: CASSLGAGDSQETQYF.

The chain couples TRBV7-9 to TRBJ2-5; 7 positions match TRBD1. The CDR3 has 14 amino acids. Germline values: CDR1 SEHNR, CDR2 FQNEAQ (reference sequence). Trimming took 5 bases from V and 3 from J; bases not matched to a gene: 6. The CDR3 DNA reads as TGTGCCAGCAGCCGCGGGCAGGGGGAAGAGACCCAGTACTTC. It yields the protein CASSRGQGEETQYF. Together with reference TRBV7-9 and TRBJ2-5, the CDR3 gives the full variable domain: DTGVSQNPRHKITKRGQNVTFRCDPISEHNRLYWYRQTLGQGPEFLTYFQNEAQLEKSRLLSDRFSAERPKGSFSTLEIQRTEQGDSAMYLCASSRGQGEETQYFGPGTRLLVL.

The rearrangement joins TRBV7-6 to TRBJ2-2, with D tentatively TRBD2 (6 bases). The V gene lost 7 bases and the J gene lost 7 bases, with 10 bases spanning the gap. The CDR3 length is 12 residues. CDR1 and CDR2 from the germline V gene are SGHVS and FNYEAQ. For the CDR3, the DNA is TGTGCCAGCACCGTGGGGGGCGGGGAGCTGTTTTTT. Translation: CASTVGGGELFF. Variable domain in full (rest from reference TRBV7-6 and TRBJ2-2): GAGVSQSPRYKVTKRGQDVALRCDPISGHVSLYWYRQALGQGPEFLTYFNYEAQQDKSGLPNDRFSAERPEGSISTLTIQRTEQRDSAMYRCASTVGGGELFFGEGSRLTVL.

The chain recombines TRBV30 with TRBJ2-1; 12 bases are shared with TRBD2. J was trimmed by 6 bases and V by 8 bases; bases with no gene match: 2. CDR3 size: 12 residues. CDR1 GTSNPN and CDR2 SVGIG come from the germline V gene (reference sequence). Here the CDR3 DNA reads TGTGCCGCTAGCGGGGGGGCCAATGAGCAGTTCTTC. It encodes CAASGGANEQFF.

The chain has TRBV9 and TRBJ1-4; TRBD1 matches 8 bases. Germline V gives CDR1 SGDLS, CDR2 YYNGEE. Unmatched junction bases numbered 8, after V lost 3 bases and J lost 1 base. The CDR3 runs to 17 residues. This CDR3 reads CASSAGTGLLTNEKLFF. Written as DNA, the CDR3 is TGTGCCAGCAGCGCCGGGACAGGTCTGTTAACTAATGAAAAACTGTTTTTT. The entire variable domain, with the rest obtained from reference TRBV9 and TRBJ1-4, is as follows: DSGVTQTPKHLITATGQRVTLRCSPRSGDLSVYWYQQSLDQGLQFLIQYYNGEERAKGNILERFSAQQFPDLHSELNLSSLELGDSALYFCASSAGTGLLTNEKLFFGSGTQLSVL.

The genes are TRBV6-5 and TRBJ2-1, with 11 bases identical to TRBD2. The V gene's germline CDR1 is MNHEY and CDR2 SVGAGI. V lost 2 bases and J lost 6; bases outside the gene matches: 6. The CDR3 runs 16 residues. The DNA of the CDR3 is TGTGCCAGCAGTTACGGGGTTGGGACTAGCGGCAATGAGCAGTTCTTC. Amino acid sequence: CASSYGVGTSGNEQFF.

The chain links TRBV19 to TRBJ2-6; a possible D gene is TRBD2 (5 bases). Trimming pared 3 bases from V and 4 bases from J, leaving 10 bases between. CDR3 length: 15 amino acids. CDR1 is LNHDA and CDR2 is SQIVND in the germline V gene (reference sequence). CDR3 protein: CASSMGASGANVLTF. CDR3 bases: TGTGCCAGTAGTATGGGAGCGTCAGGGGCCAACGTCCTGACTTTC.

The DNA of the CDR3 is TGTGCCAGCACCATAACAGGGGTCATAAGGCCCCAGCATTTT. It specifies CASTITGVIRPQHF. This chain connects TRBV6-1 to TRBJ1-5, with 7 nucleotides matching TRBD1. Trimming removed 7 bases from V and 9 bases from J; junction bases left unmatched: 12. This CDR3 comprises 14 residues. Germline V gene sequence: CDR1 MNHNS, CDR2 SASEGT.

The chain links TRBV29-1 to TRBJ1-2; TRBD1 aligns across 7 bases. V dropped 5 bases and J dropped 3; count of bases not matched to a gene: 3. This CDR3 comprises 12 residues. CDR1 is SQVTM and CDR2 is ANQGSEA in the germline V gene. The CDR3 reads CSVKGADYGYTF. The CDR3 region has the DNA TGCAGCGTTAAGGGGGCCGACTATGGCTACACCTTC.

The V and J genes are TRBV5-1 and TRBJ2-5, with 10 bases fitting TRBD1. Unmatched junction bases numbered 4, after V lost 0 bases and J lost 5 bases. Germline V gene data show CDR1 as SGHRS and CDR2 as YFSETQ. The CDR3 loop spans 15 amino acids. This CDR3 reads CASSLAGQGGETQYF. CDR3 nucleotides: TGCGCCAGCAGCTTGGCCGGACAGGGGGGCGAGACCCAGTACTTC.

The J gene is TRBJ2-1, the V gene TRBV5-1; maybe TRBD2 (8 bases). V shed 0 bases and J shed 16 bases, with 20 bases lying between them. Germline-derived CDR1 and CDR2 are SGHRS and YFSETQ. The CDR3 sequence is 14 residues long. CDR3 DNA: TGCGCCAGCAGCTTGGTAGAGGGGGCGGGGGGAAGATTCTTC. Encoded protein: CASSLVEGAGGRFF.

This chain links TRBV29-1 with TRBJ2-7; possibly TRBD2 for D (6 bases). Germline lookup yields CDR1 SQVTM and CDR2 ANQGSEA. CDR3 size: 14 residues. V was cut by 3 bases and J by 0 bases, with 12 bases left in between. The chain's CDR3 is CSVEEAGSSYEQYF. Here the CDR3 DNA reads TGCAGCGTTGAGGAGGCGGGAAGCTCCTACGAGCAGTACTTC.

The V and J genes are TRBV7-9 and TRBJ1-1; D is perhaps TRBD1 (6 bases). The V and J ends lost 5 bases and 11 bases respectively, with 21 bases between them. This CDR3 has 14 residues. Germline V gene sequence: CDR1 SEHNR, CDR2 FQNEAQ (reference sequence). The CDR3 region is CASSPTQGPLGAFF. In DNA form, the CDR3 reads TGTGCCAGCAGCCCCACTCAGGGGCCACTGGGGGCTTTCTTT.

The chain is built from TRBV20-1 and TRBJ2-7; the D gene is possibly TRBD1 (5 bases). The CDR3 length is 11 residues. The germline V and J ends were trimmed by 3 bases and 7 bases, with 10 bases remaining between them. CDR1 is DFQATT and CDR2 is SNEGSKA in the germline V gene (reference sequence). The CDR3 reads CSARGPREQYF. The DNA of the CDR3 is TGCAGTGCTAGGGGGCCAAGGGAGCAGTACTTC.

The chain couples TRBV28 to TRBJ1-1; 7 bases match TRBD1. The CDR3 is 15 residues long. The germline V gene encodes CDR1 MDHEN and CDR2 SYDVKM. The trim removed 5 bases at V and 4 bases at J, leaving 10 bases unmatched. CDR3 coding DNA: TGTGCCAGCAGTCCCCAGCGGACAGGATCCACTGAAGCTTTCTTT. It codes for CASSPQRTGSTEAFF. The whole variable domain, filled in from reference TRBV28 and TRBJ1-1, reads DVKVTQSSRYLVKRTGEKVFLECVQDMDHENMFWYRQDPGLGLRLIYFSYDVKMKEKGDIPEGYSVSREKKERFSLILESASTNQTSMYLCASSPQRTGSTEAFFGQGTRLTVV.

CDR3: CASSIVLQGARGYTF. The CDR3 DNA reads as TGTGCCAGTAGTATAGTCCTGCAGGGGGCTCGAGGCTACACCTTC. V is TRBV19 and J is TRBJ1-2; TRBD1 matches at 8 bases. Germline CDR1 is LNHDA and CDR2 is SQIVND (reference sequence). V lost 1 base and J lost 8; bases outside the gene matches: 9. The CDR3 totals 15 residues.